The 29 T cell receptor beta chains given below trace back to one sample, sequenced in a study of T cells after yellow fever vaccination. TCRdb passed the 5' RACE reads through MiXCR, listing each CDR3 protein once. Of approximately 300,000 distinct CDR3 sequences listed, more than 8.5% were seen once; the top ten hold 18%. Sequenced here: PBMCs, sampled on the day of the first yellow fever vaccination. All receptors derive from a man in his late teens or twenties who received the YFV17D yellow fever vaccine.

The J gene is TRBJ2-7, the V gene TRBV10-3, with 10 bases identical to TRBD1. J was trimmed by 2 bases and V by 6 bases; bases with no gene match: 13. CDR1 is ENHRY and CDR2 is SYGVKD in the germline V gene. This CDR3 has 17 residues. This CDR3 reads CAIRASDGQGGPYEQYF. In DNA form, the CDR3 reads TGTGCCATCAGGGCCTCAGACGGACAGGGGGGCCCCTACGAGCAGTACTTC.

This clonotype has a count of ten or more. This chain uses TRBV7-2 with TRBJ1-2, with D perhaps TRBD1 (5 bases). V lost 5 bases and J 5 bases, leaving 12 bases between the germline ends. The length of the CDR3 is 13 residues. Germline V CDR1 and CDR2: SGHTA, FQGNSA. CDR3 residues: CASSPHQGYGYTF. The CDR3 DNA is TGTGCCAGCAGCCCACACCAGGGATATGGCTACACCTTC.

This clonotype came up once. This rearrangement joins TRBV11-2 to TRBJ2-3; 10 bases line up with TRBD1. The CDR3 totals 15 residues. CDR1 and CDR2 (germline): SGHAT, FQNNGV. After removal of 5 bases from V and 5 bases from J, the junction contained 7 bases not matched to a gene. CDR3 in DNA: TGTGCCAGCAGCGCGGGGACAGGGGTTCTAGATACGCAGTATTTT. Its translation: CASSAGTGVLDTQYF. The variable domain in full, completed from reference TRBV11-2 and TRBJ2-3, reads EAGVAQSPRYKIIEKRQSVAFWCNPISGHATLYWYQQILGQGPKLLIQFQNNGVVDDSQLPKDRFSAERLKGVDSTLKIQPAKLEDSAVYLCASSAGTGVLDTQYFGPGTRLTVL.

This clonotype has a handful of counts. This chain connects TRBV4-3 to TRBJ2-2, with TRBD2 matching over 15 bases. This CDR3 is 20 amino acids long. V lost 0 bases and J lost 3; bases outside the gene matches: 8. Germline V lookup: CDR1 LGHNA, CDR2 YSLEER. CDR3 residues: CASSQDAGLAGGVHTGELFF. The DNA for the CDR3 is TGCGCCAGCAGCCAAGACGCGGGACTAGCGGGGGGCGTGCACACCGGGGAGCTGTTTTTT.

In this sample, this clonotype turned up a few times. V usage is TRBV6-2 or TRBV6-3 and J usage is TRBJ2-1; no clear D gene. Deletions cut 11 bases from V and 8 bases from J, with 13 bases between. This CDR3 region has 11 residues. Germline V lookup: CDR1 MNHEY, CDR2 SVGEGT. The CDR3 loop is CAVDRRHEQFF. The DNA of the CDR3 is TGTGCCGTCGACCGCAGGCATGAGCAGTTCTTC.

This clonotype occurred many times. The rearrangement links TRBV12-3 or TRBV12-4 to TRBJ1-4; 10 bases match TRBD1. The length of the CDR3 is 14 residues. V shed 5 bases, J shed 10 bases, and the junction held 7 bases outside the gene matches. CDR3 amino acids: CASSLTGQGRKLFF. CDR3 nucleotide sequence: TGTGCCAGCAGTCTTACGGGACAGGGGCGAAAACTGTTTTTT.

This clonotype was recorded at least ten times. The gene calls are TRBV13 and TRBJ2-3; D unclear. The CDR3 is made up of 14 amino acids. Per germline, CDR1 PRHDT and CDR2 FYEKMQ (reference sequence). The V end was cut by 6 bases, the J end by 3 bases, with 13 bases between. For the CDR3, the DNA is TGTGCCAGCAGTAGACCCATGGGGACAGATACGCAGTATTTT. Protein product: CASSRPMGTDTQYF.

At least ten counts were recorded for this clonotype. The gene calls are TRBV15 and TRBJ1-5; the D is unclear. CDR3 length equals 14 residues. CDR1 and CDR2 (germline): LNHNV, YYDKDF (reference sequence). Trimming stripped 0 bases from V and 7 bases from J, with 10 bases between. Here the CDR3 reads CATSRDRLFQPQHF. The CDR3 region has the DNA TGTGCCACCAGCAGAGATCGTCTTTTCCAGCCCCAGCATTTT.

This chain connects TRBV5-4 to TRBJ2-7; D possibly corresponds to TRBD1 (6 bases). The germline gives CDR1 SGHNT, CDR2 YYREEE (reference sequence). CDR3 length: 13 residues. Trimming took off 4 bases at V and 7 bases at J, with 15 bases between the two ends. For the CDR3, the DNA is TGTGCCAGCAGCCCCAAGGACAGTAGGGAGCAGTACTTC. This codes for CASSPKDSREQYF. The full variable domain, completed using reference TRBV5-4 and TRBJ2-7, is ETGVTQSPTHLIKTRGQQVTLRCSSQSGHNTVSWYQQALGQGPQFIFQYYREEENGRGNFPPRFSGLQFPNYSSELNVNALELDDSALYLCASSPKDSREQYFGPGTRLTVT.

The chain recombines TRBV6-2 or TRBV6-3 with TRBJ1-5; 8 bases agree with TRBD1. The CDR3 contains 16 residues. CDR1 MNHEY and CDR2 SVGEGT come from the germline V gene. J gave up 0 bases and V 6 bases, and 7 bases lay outside the gene matches. The CDR3 protein is CASSGQGAASNQPQHF. The CDR3 DNA follows: TGTGCCAGCAGCGGACAGGGAGCGGCTAGCAATCAGCCCCAGCATTTT.

This clonotype was counted ten times or more. V is TRBV20-1 and J is TRBJ2-1; D is unresolved. V was pared by 1 base and J by 5 bases, with 15 bases between. Looked up from germline, CDR1 is DFQATT and CDR2 is SNEGSKA (reference sequence). The CDR3 is made up of 15 amino acids. The CDR3 sequence: CSARGSPGANNEQFF. CDR3 coding DNA: TGCAGTGCTAGAGGAAGCCCAGGTGCAAACAATGAGCAGTTCTTC.

The chain has TRBV15 and TRBJ2-5; D gene unclear. The CDR3 spans 15 residues. CDR1 LNHNV and CDR2 YYDKDF come from the germline V gene (reference sequence). Trimming took 0 bases from V and 7 from J, leaving 15 bases between them. CDR3 sequence (DNA): TGTGCCACCAGCAGAGATGCCAGTCCCTCAGGGACCCAGTACTTC. Its translation is CATSRDASPSGTQYF.

The chain links TRBV7-2 to TRBJ2-7; TRBD2 matches at 8 bases. V shed 3 bases and J 7 bases; nucleotides not matched to a gene: 5. The CDR3 has 13 residues. Per germline, CDR1 SGHTA and CDR2 FQGNSA. The CDR3: CASSFNIAGEQYV. In DNA form, the CDR3 reads TGTGCCAGCAGCTTCAATATAGCGGGGGAGCAGTACGTC.

This clonotype was recorded at least ten times. The CDR3 loop is CASSTGDRASNTGELFF. In nucleotides, the CDR3 is TGTGCCAGCAGCACGGGGGACAGGGCCTCGAACACCGGGGAGCTGTTTTTT. The rearrangement links TRBV5-4 to TRBJ2-2, with 9 bases aligning to TRBD1. This CDR3 is 17 amino acids long. CDR1 and CDR2 from the germline V gene are SGHNT and YYREEE (reference sequence). The V and J ends lost 4 bases and 0 bases, in that order; junction bases with no gene match: 7.

This clonotype was seen more than once but under ten times. This rearrangement joins TRBV12-3 or TRBV12-4 to TRBJ2-3; D is ambiguous. The CDR3 length is 15 residues. Trimming removed 3 bases from V and 2 bases from J, with 12 bases in between. The CDR3 bases are TGTGCCAGCAGTTTTGGTACAGCCGTCACAGATACGCAGTATTTT. It is translated as CASSFGTAVTDTQYF.

This clonotype turned up a few times. The chain is built from TRBV11-2 and TRBJ2-3; 8 positions match TRBD2. V trimming: 5 bases; J trimming: 0 bases; junction bases outside the gene matches: 10. Per the germline V gene, CDR1 is SGHAT and CDR2 is FQNNGV. This CDR3 comprises 17 residues. The CDR3 spells CASSPFPGGSSTDTQYF. DNA for the CDR3: TGTGCCAGCAGCCCTTTTCCGGGGGGGTCTAGCACAGATACGCAGTATTTT.

This chain connects TRBV10-3 to TRBJ1-1; D is undetermined. Germline CDR1 ENHRY, CDR2 SYGVKD. V was shortened by 3 bases and J by 3 bases, with 5 bases between the two germline ends. The CDR3 is 12 residues long. The CDR3 region is CAISDGYTEAFF. The CDR3 DNA follows: TGTGCCATCAGTGATGGATACACTGAAGCTTTCTTT.

The chain carries TRBV5-6 and TRBJ1-2, with D hard to call. The V and J ends lost 2 bases and 0 bases respectively, with 17 bases between them. The germline V gene has CDR1 SGHDT and CDR2 YYEEEE. This CDR3 region has 17 residues. The CDR3 DNA is TGTGCCAGCAGCTTAGTACGACGGCGGACTACTAACTATGGCTACACCTTC. Encoded protein: CASSLVRRRTTNYGYTF.

This chain uses TRBV7-8 with TRBJ2-7, with D possibly matching TRBD1 (6 bases). CDR1 is SGHVS and CDR2 is FQNEAQ in the germline V gene. This CDR3 has 14 residues. V was cut by 3 bases and J by 2 bases, with 11 bases left in between. CDR3 sequence reads: CASSLLRGAYEQYV. The CDR3 nucleotides read TGTGCCAGCAGCTTGCTCAGGGGCGCCTACGAGCAGTACGTC.

V is TRBV11-2 and J is TRBJ2-3; 7 bases fit TRBD2. Trimming at V came to 2 bases and at J to 2 bases, leaving 13 bases not matched to a gene. Germline CDR1 and CDR2: SGHAT and FQNNGV. CDR3 length: 18 residues. CDR3 DNA sequence: TGTGCCAGCAGCTTATTGCCACCCCAGCGGGGTACCACAGATACGCAGTATTTT. It is translated as CASSLLPPQRGTTDTQYF.

The V gene is TRBV9, the J gene TRBJ2-3, with 7 bases identical to TRBD1. V lost 5 bases and J lost 3; bases outside the gene matches: 6. Germline loops: CDR1 SGDLS, CDR2 YYNGEE. The CDR3 covers 14 residues. The CDR3 nucleotides read TGTGCCAGCAGTTACAGGGGTGAGACAGATACGCAGTATTTT. Its translation: CASSYRGETDTQYF. Drawing the rest from reference TRBV9 and TRBJ2-3, the complete variable domain is DSGVTQTPKHLITATGQRVTLRCSPRSGDLSVYWYQQSLDQGLQFLIQYYNGEERAKGNILERFSAQQFPDLHSELNLSSLELGDSALYFCASSYRGETDTQYFGPGTRLTVL.

This clonotype was recorded at least ten times. V usage is TRBV6-6 and J usage is TRBJ2-7, with unresolved D. V was cut by 8 bases and J by 6 bases, with 14 bases left in between. CDR1 is MNHNY, CDR2 SVGAGI, per germline (reference sequence). The CDR3 covers 12 residues. CDR3 bases: TGTGCCAGCTCCGCCGGACCGATCGAGCAGTACTTC. It codes for CASSAGPIEQYF.

The J gene is TRBJ1-2, the V gene TRBV7-2; TRBD1 matches at 7 bases. Germline values: CDR1 SGHTA, CDR2 FQGNSA. V lost 3 bases to trimming and J lost 5 bases; unmatched junction nucleotides: 12. The CDR3 loop spans 16 amino acids. The CDR3 nucleotides read TGTGCCAGCAGCTTTGGCACAGGGGTTCTTGGGTATGGCTACACCTTC. Translating gives CASSFGTGVLGYGYTF.

This clonotype was recorded at least ten times. The rearrangement joins TRBV4-1 to TRBJ2-7; D is perhaps TRBD2 (7 bases). The germline V gene has CDR1 MGHRA and CDR2 YSYEKL. This CDR3 is 14 amino acids long. The V end was cut by 3 bases, the J end by 1 base, with 10 bases between. This CDR3 is CASSHAGASYEQYF. CDR3 nucleotide sequence: TGCGCCAGCAGCCATGCGGGGGCTTCCTACGAGCAGTACTTC.

This rearrangement joins TRBV7-9 to TRBJ2-5; possibly TRBD1 for D (5 bases). Trimming shortened V by 2 bases and J by 5 bases, and 12 bases separated the two germline ends. CDR3 length: 14 amino acids. CDR1 SEHNR and CDR2 FQNEAQ come from the germline V gene (reference sequence). The CDR3 spells CASSLSGASETQYF. The DNA of the CDR3 is TGTGCCAGCAGCTTATCTGGGGCGTCGGAGACCCAGTACTTC.

A few counts support this clonotype. This chain joins TRBV9 and TRBJ2-1; a weak D match, TRBD1 (6 bases). V lost 4 bases and J 6 bases, leaving 8 bases between the germline ends. The length of the CDR3 is 12 residues. Looked up from germline, CDR1 is SGDLS and CDR2 is YYNGEE. The CDR3 protein is CASSPGANEQFF. The CDR3 DNA sequence: TGTGCCAGCAGCCCAGGGGCCAATGAGCAGTTCTTC.

There are a few counts of this clonotype. This chain joins TRBV12-3 or TRBV12-4 and TRBJ2-7, with TRBD1 as a possible D gene (6 bases). Between the trimmed V and J ends, which lost 6 bases and 6 bases, there was a span of 18 bases. The CDR3 is made up of 14 amino acids. This CDR3 reads CASSRGHQGAEQYF. CDR3 DNA sequence: TGTGCCAGCAGCCGGGGACACCAAGGGGCCGAGCAGTACTTC.

A few counts support this clonotype. V gene TRBV12-3 or TRBV12-4 combines with J gene TRBJ2-1, with D tentatively TRBD2 (5 bases). The V end lost 5 bases, the J end lost 8 bases, and 16 bases lay between the germline ends. CDR3 length: 14 residues. The CDR3 sequence is CASSGRLSRDEQFF. CDR3 nucleotides: TGTGCCAGCAGTGGGAGACTATCTAGGGATGAGCAGTTCTTC.

This clonotype was seen only once. The gene calls are TRBV12-3 or TRBV12-4 and TRBJ2-7; no firm D call. V lost 5 bases to trimming and J lost 2 bases, with 13 bases between them. There are 14 residues in the CDR3. CDR3 residues: CASSPDWNTYEQYF. The CDR3 DNA reads as TGTGCCAGCAGTCCCGACTGGAATACCTACGAGCAGTACTTC.